This T cell receptor beta chain derives from a study of blood T cell repertoires in COVID-19. Study as a whole: The United States, Italy and Spain supplied acute and convalescent COVID-19 samples. The analysed material was cDNA or gDNA that came from T cells, B-cell-depleted T cells, or PBMCs.

A Seattle source enrolled patients during active infection and followed them longitudinally. Original analysis: Amplification from reference gene primers served as the basis for estimated nucleated cell counts. TCRdb's copy holds only in-frame clones and misses some; the assay was immunoSEQ multiplex PCR. That table is the source of V, J and clone size, and D and trimming were worked out from the DNA. The sample consists of 540,000 or so clones, approximately 91% of them appearing once. The germline V gene has CDR1 MNHNY and CDR2 SVGAGI (reference sequence). The CDR3 length is 15 residues. V was cut by 5 bases and J by 7 bases, with 18 bases left in between.

The rearrangement joins TRBV6-6 to TRBJ2-1, with TRBD2 as a possible D gene (7 bases). The sequence came from a woman aged 45 to 65 with COVID-19, enrolled during active disease. Material: peripheral blood. The CDR3 sequence is CASSQQGGGRNEQFF. CDR3 in DNA: TGTGCCAGCAGTCAGCAAGGGGGGGGGAGGAATGAGCAGTTCTTC.